Following are 3 T cell receptor beta chains from one sample sequenced in a study of T cells after yellow fever vaccination. Each CDR3 protein gets one entry after TCRdb re-called the 5' RACE reads with MiXCR. Among approximately 580,000 distinct CDR3 sequences listed, about 17% were seen once. The specimen comprised PBMCs, sampled less than 6 days after the first yellow fever vaccination. The source of these receptors is a man younger than 35 who received the YFV17D yellow fever vaccine.

In its sample, this clonotype was seen once. V and J are TRBV19 and TRBJ1-1, with TRBD1 matching 7 bases. The germline gives CDR1 LNHDA, CDR2 SQIVND (reference sequence). V lost 9 bases, J lost 4 bases, and 8 bases stayed unmatched. The CDR3 loop spans 13 amino acids. Written as DNA, the CDR3 is TGTGCCAGCCGGTACAGGGGAGGCACTGAAGCTTTCTTT. It is translated as CASRYRGGTEAFF.

In this sample, this clonotype turned up a few times. The genes are TRBV12-3 or TRBV12-4 and TRBJ1-1; D is unresolved. The CDR3 loop spans 13 amino acids. Trimming removed 6 bases at V and 4 bases at J, with 12 bases between. As DNA, the CDR3 is TGTGCCAGCAGGGACGGACGGCTCACTGAAGCTTTCTTT. It is translated as CASRDGRLTEAFF.

The chain employs TRBV15 and TRBJ2-7; the D gene is possibly TRBD2 (6 bases). Germline loops: CDR1 LNHNV, CDR2 YYDKDF (reference sequence). The CDR3 is made up of 15 amino acids. Between the trimmed V and J ends, which lost 1 base and 3 bases, there was a span of 13 bases. CDR3: CATSRGEEGYYEQYV. The CDR3 DNA follows: TGTGCCACCAGCAGAGGGGAGGAGGGTTACTACGAGCAGTACGTC.